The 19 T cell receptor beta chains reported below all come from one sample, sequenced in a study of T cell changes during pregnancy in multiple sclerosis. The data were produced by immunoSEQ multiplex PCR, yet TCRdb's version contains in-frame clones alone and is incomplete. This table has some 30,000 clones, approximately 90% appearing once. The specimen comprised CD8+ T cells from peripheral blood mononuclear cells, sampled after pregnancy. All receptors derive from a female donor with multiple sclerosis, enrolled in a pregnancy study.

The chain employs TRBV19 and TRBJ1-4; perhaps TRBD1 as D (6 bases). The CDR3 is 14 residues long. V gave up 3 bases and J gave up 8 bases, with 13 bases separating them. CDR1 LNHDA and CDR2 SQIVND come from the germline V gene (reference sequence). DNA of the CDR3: TGTGCCAGTAGTATTACAGGGTCGCGGGAAAAACTGTTTTTT. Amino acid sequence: CASSITGSREKLFF.

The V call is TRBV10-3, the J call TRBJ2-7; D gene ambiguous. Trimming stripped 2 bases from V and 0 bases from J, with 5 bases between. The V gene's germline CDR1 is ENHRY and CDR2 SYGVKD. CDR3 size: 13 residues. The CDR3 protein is CAISEELSYEQYF. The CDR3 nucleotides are TGTGCCATCAGTGAGGAGCTCTCCTACGAGCAGTACTTC.

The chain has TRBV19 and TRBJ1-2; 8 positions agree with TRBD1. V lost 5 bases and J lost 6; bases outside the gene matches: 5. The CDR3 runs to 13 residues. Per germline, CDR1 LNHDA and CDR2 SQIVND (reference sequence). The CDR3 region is CASSGQGADGYTF. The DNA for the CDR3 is TGTGCCAGTAGTGGTCAGGGGGCCGATGGCTACACCTTC.

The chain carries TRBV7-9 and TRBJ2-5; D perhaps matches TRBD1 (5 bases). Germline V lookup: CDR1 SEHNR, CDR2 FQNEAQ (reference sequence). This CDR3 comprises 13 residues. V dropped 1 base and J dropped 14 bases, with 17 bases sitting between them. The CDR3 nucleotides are TGTGCCAGCAGCTTAGGGGGCGTAGGGGCCTTTTACTTC. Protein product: CASSLGGVGAFYF.

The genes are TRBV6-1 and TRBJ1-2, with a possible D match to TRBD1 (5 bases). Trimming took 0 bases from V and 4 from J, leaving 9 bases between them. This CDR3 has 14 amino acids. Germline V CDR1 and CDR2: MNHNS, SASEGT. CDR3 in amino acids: CASSEAGGIYGYTF. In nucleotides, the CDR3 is TGTGCCAGCAGTGAAGCCGGGGGGATCTATGGCTACACCTTC.

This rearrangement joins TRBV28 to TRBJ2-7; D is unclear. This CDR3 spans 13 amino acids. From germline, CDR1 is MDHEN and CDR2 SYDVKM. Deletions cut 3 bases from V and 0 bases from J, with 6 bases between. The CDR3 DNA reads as TGTGCCAGCAGTTTGGGCTACTCCTACGAGCAGTACTTC. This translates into CASSLGYSYEQYF. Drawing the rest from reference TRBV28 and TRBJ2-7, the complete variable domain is DVKVTQSSRYLVKRTGEKVFLECVQDMDHENMFWYRQDPGLGLRLIYFSYDVKMKEKGDIPEGYSVSREKKERFSLILESASTNQTSMYLCASSLGYSYEQYFGPGTRLTVT.

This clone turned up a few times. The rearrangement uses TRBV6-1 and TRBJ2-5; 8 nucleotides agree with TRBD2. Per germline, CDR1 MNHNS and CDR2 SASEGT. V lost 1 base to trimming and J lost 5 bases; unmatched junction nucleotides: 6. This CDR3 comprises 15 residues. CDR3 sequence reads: CASSEGTGGPETQYF. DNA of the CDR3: TGTGCCAGCAGTGAAGGTACGGGAGGGCCGGAGACCCAGTACTTC.

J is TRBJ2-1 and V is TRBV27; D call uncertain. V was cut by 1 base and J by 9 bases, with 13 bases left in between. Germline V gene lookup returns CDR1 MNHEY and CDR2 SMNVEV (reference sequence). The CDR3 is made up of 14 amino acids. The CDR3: CASSLCGQKCEQFF. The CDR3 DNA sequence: TGTGCCAGCAGTTTATGTGGCCAGAAGTGTGAGCAGTTCTTC.

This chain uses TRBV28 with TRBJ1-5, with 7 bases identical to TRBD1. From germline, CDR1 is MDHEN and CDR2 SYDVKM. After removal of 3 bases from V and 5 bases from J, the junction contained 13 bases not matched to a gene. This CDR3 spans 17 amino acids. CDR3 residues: CASSLWGTVGPYQPQHF. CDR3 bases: TGTGCCAGCAGTTTGTGGGGGACAGTTGGACCCTATCAGCCCCAGCATTTT.

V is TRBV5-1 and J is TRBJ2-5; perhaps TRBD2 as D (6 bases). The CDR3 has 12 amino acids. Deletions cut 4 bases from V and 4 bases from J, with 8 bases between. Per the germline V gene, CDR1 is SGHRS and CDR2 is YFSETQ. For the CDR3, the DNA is TGCGCCAGCAGCCACGGGGGAGAGACCCAGTACTTC. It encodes CASSHGGETQYF.

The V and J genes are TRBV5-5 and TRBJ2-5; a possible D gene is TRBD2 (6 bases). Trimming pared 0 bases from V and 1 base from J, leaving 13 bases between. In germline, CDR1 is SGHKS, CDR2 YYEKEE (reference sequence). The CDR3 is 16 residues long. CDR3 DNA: TGTGCCAGCAGCTTGGTCCCAGCGGGCGGCCAAGAGACCCAGTACTTC. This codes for CASSLVPAGGQETQYF. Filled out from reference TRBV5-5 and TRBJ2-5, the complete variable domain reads DAGVTQSPTHLIKTRGQQVTLRCSPISGHKSVSWYQQVLGQGPQFIFQYYEKEERGRGNFPDRFSARQFPNYSSELNVNALLLGDSALYLCASSLVPAGGQETQYFGPGTRLLVL.

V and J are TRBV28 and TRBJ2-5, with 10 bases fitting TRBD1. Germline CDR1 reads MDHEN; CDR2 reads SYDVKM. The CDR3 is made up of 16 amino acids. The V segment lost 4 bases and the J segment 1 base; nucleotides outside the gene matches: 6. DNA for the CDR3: TGTGCCAGCAGTTACCGACAGGGGGCAAGCCAAGAGACCCAGTACTTC. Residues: CASSYRQGASQETQYF.

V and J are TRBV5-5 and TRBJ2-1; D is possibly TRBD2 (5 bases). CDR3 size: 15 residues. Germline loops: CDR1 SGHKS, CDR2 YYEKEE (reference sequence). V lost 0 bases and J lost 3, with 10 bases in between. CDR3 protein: CASSLARLSYNEQFF. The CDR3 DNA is TGTGCCAGCAGCTTGGCGCGACTAAGCTACAATGAGCAGTTCTTC.

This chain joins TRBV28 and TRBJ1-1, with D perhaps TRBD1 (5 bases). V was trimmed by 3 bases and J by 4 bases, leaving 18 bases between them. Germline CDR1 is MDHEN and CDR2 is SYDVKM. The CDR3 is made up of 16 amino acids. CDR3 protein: CASSLTVGRSGTEAFF. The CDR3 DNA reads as TGTGCCAGCAGTTTGACAGTGGGCCGTTCGGGCACTGAAGCTTTCTTT.

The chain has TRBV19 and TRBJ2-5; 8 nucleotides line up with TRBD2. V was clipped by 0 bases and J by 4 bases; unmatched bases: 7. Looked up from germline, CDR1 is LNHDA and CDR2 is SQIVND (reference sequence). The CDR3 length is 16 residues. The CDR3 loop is CASSIDSAGGGETQYF. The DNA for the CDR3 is TGTGCCAGTAGTATAGATTCGGCGGGAGGAGGAGAGACCCAGTACTTC.

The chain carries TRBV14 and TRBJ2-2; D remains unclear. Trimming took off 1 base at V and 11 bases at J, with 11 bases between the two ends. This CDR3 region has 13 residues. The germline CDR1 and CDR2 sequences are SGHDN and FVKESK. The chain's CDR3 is CASSQGLSSELFF. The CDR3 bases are TGTGCCAGCAGCCAAGGTCTTAGCAGCGAGCTGTTTTTT.

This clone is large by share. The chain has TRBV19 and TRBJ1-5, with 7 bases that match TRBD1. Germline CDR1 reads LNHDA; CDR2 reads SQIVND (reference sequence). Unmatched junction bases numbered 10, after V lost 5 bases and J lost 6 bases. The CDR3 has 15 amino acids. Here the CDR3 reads CASSLTGASGQPQHF. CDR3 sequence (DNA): TGTGCCAGTAGTTTAACAGGGGCCTCAGGTCAGCCCCAGCATTTT.

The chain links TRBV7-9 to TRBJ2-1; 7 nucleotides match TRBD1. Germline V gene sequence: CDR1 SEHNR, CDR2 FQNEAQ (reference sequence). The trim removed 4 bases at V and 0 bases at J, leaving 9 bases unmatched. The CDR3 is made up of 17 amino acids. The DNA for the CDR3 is TGTGCCAGCAGCTCGCGGACAGGTCAGAGCTCCTACAATGAGCAGTTCTTC. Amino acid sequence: CASSSRTGQSSYNEQFF.

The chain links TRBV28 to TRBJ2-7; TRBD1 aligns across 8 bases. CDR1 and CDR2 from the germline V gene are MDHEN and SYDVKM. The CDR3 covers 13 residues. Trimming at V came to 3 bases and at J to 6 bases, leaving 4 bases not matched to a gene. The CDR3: CASSLDRAGEQYF. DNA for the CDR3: TGTGCCAGCAGTTTGGACAGGGCCGGCGAGCAGTACTTC.